This TCR beta chain was obtained from a study of cytomegalovirus exposure and HLA in healthy donors. Study outcomes and limitations: A later analysis reportedly found that, within productive TCRs, an Asian-associated ancestry cluster had fewer N-insertions than the mean observed across the approximately 690 donors.

PCR primers comprised 60 Vbeta and 13 Jbeta primers. Assay used: immunoSEQ multiplex PCR; TCRdb lists only in-frame clones, some missing. Of roughly 200,000 clones in the sample, about 80% were seen once. From germline, CDR1 is SEHNR and CDR2 FQNEAQ (reference sequence). Trimming took off 8 bases at V and 7 bases at J, with 17 bases between the two ends. This CDR3 is 13 amino acids long. Points on this clone: Antigen unknown.

Sequenced input: PBMCs. This TCR was sampled from a woman in her 40s in good health and CMV-seronegative. The V call is TRBV7-9, the J call TRBJ1-2; D is unresolved. The CDR3 DNA is TGTGCCAGCGGCCTGAGCCAGGTTGGTGGCTACACCTTC. It specifies CASGLSQVGGYTF.